This T cell receptor beta chain was retrieved from a study of blood T cell repertoires in COVID-19. Study as a whole: Samples came from the United States, Italy and Spain, spanning acute and convalescent COVID-19. T cells, B-cell-depleted T cells, or PBMCs provided the cDNA or gDNA that served as material.

Authors' data handling: For nucleated cells, counts were estimated from reference gene primer amplification. Sequenced by immunoSEQ multiplex PCR; TCRdb stores in-frame clones only, minus some. From that table come the V and J calls and clone size; the DNA was used to work out D and trimming. The table has about 120,000 clones, roughly 79% seen once. Per germline, CDR1 LGHDT and CDR2 YNNKEL (reference sequence). V gave up 0 bases and J gave up 7 bases, with 12 bases separating them. This CDR3 contains 14 residues. This receptor was taken from a man aged 70-80 years with acute or convalescent COVID-19. The chain is built from TRBV3-1 (or the pseudogene TRBV3-2) and TRBJ1-1; D gene uncertain. Source material: peripheral blood. DNA of the CDR3: TGTGCCAGCAGCCAAGATACACACCGCCTTGAAGCTTTCTTT. Its protein product is CASSQDTHRLEAFF.